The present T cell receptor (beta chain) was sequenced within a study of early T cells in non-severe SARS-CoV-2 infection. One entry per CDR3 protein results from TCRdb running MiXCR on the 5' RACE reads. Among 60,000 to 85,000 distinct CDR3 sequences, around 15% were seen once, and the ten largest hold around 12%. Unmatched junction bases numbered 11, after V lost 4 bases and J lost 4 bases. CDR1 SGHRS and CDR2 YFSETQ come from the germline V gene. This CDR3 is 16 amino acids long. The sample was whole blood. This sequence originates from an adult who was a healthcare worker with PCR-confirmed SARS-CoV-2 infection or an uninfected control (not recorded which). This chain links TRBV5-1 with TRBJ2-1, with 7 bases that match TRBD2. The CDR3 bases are TGCGCCAGCAGCCTTCTGTCGGGAGGCCCTTACAATGAGCAGTTCTTC. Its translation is CASSLLSGGPYNEQFF.